The TCR beta chain described here comes from a study of regulatory T cells in long-lasting Graves disease. Study-level findings and limits: Persistent Graves' patients possessed reduced TCR diversity relative to recently diagnosed ones. New patients shared approximately 1,000 public clonotypes, and persistent patients shared more, with fewer than 3,500.

Building of the TCR beta libraries involved iRepertoire HTBI primers and Arm-PCR of CDR3 regions. TCRdb re-analysed the multiplex PCR reads in MiXCR, keeping a single row per CDR3 protein. Among 350,000 to 450,000 distinct CDR3 sequences, roughly 24% were seen once, and the ten largest hold about 27%. V was pared by 3 bases and J by 4 bases, with 10 bases of the junction left unmatched. The CDR3 contains 16 residues. Germline V gene sequence: CDR1 MDHEN, CDR2 SYDVKM. Noted time point: persistent/refractory GD, antithyroid drugs over 5 years with positive TRAb. There was RNA extracted from PBMCs, and the TCR library was made from it. Note on this clonotype: The antigen is not known.

V and J are TRBV28 and TRBJ1-1, with 8 bases that match TRBD1. This receptor was identified in a woman aged 40-49 years with Graves disease. Here the sequenced sample was peripheral blood mononuclear cells (PBMCs), taken when the disease was refractory, from a patient treated with antithyroid drugs. The CDR3 sequence is CASSFLPAGGFTEAFF. The CDR3 DNA reads TGTGCCAGCAGTTTCCTCCCGGCAGGGGGCTTCACTGAAGCTTTCTTT.